These 16 T cell receptor beta chains were all obtained from the same sample, sequenced in a study of T cells in Graves' hyperthyroidism and ophthalmopathy. The source material, RNA transcripts, was used to amplify TCR beta CDR3 regions. Using the HTBI primer set, a first-round RT-PCR was run on the TCR CDR3. From the multiplex PCR reads, TCRdb called clonotypes with MiXCR, one entry per CDR3 protein. The sample records about 480,000 distinct CDR3 sequences, about an eighth being singletons. The material sequenced was blood. The source is a woman aged 18-29 years with Graves' hyperthyroidism.

In its sample, this clonotype was seen a few times. The V call is TRBV18, the J call TRBJ2-2, with D possibly matching TRBD1 (5 bases). In germline, CDR1 is KGHSH, CDR2 LQKENI. V dropped 3 bases and J dropped 2 bases, with 13 bases sitting between them. CDR3 length equals 16 residues. CDR3 protein: CASSPIPQANTGELFF. The CDR3 DNA is TGTGCCAGCTCACCTATTCCACAGGCTAACACCGGGGAGCTGTTTTTT.

V is TRBV3-1 and J is TRBJ2-6; possibly TRBD2 for D (5 bases). In germline, CDR1 is LGHDT, CDR2 YNNKEL (reference sequence). Trimming removed 4 bases at V and 4 bases at J, with 17 bases between. CDR3 length equals 17 residues. The CDR3 DNA reads as TGTGCCAGCAGCCCAACCCCCGGCGGGTCCGGGGCCAACGTCCTGACTTTC. It yields the protein CASSPTPGGSGANVLTF.

There are many counts of this clonotype. The chain is built from TRBV14 and TRBJ2-2; no clear D gene. This CDR3 spans 12 amino acids. Germline loops: CDR1 SGHDN, CDR2 FVKESK. V dropped 6 bases and J dropped 7 bases, with 9 bases sitting between them. Here the CDR3 reads CASSPRSGELFF. In DNA form, the CDR3 reads TGTGCCAGCAGTCCGCGGAGCGGGGAGCTGTTTTTT.

This clonotype has a count of ten or more. The chain couples TRBV7-2 to TRBJ2-2; D is unclear. The CDR3 runs to 14 residues. Germline V gives CDR1 SGHTA, CDR2 FQGNSA. Trimming took off 5 bases at V and 5 bases at J, with 12 bases between the two ends. CDR3 nucleotides: TGTGCCAGCAGCGCCGACGCGGTTACCGGGGAGCTGTTTTTT. It yields the protein CASSADAVTGELFF.

This clonotype was counted only a few times. The chain recombines TRBV5-1 with TRBJ2-1; tentative D call: TRBD2 (6 bases). There are 13 residues in the CDR3. Per the germline V gene, CDR1 is SGHRS and CDR2 is YFSETQ. The V and J ends lost 4 bases and 5 bases respectively, with 10 bases between them. The CDR3 DNA reads TGCGCCAGCAGCCTCCTAGCGAACAATGAGCAGTTCTTC. Amino acid sequence: CASSLLANNEQFF.

The rearrangement links TRBV12-3 or TRBV12-4 to TRBJ2-7; TRBD2 matches at 11 bases. The CDR3 runs 14 residues. Trimming took 7 bases from V and 3 from J; bases not matched to a gene: 5. As DNA, the CDR3 is TGTGCCAGCATTCTAGCGGGAGGCTACTACGAGCAGTACTTC. This encodes CASILAGGYYEQYF.

This clonotype was observed a few times. The V call is TRBV18, the J call TRBJ2-2; maybe TRBD2 (5 bases). CDR3 length equals 15 residues. In germline, CDR1 is KGHSH, CDR2 LQKENI. The germline V and J ends were trimmed by 3 bases and 2 bases, with 10 bases remaining between them. In nucleotides, the CDR3 is TGTGCCAGCTCACCCGTGGACTTTAACACCGGGGAGCTGTTTTTT. It specifies CASSPVDFNTGELFF. The entire variable domain, with the rest obtained from reference TRBV18 and TRBJ2-2, is as follows: NAGVMQNPRHLVRRRGQEARLRCSPMKGHSHVYWYRQLPEEGLKFMVYLQKENIIDESGMPKERFSAEFPKEGPSILRIQQVVRGDSAAYFCASSPVDFNTGELFFGEGSRLTVL.

In this sample, this clonotype turned up a few times. J is TRBJ1-2 and V is TRBV3-1; no reliable D call. The germline V and J ends were trimmed by 4 bases and 0 bases, with 21 bases remaining between them. CDR3 length: 18 amino acids. CDR1 and CDR2 (germline): LGHDT, YNNKEL (reference sequence). The CDR3 region has the DNA TGTGCCAGCAGCCCCCAGGTCCCAGGACCGTTAGCTAACTATGGCTACACCTTC. Its translation is CASSPQVPGPLANYGYTF.

Many counts were recorded for this clonotype. The chain joins TRBV28 to TRBJ2-7; D not certain. Germline-derived CDR1 and CDR2 are MDHEN and SYDVKM. This CDR3 has 12 amino acids. V was pared by 8 bases and J by 2 bases, with 10 bases between. CDR3 nucleotides: TGTGCCAGCGAGGACCCAGCCTACGAGCAGTACTTC. Its translation: CASEDPAYEQYF.

The chain couples TRBV12-3 or TRBV12-4 to TRBJ2-7; a weak D match, TRBD1 (7 bases). The CDR3 totals 18 residues. V gave up 1 base and J gave up 1 base, with 20 bases separating them. CDR3 sequence: CASSLERASGGLSYEQYF. Here the CDR3 DNA reads TGTGCCAGCAGTTTAGAGAGGGCTTCAGGGGGGTTATCCTACGAGCAGTACTTC.

This clonotype turned up a few times. The V call is TRBV4-1, the J call TRBJ2-5; D unclear. CDR1 and CDR2 from the germline V gene are MGHRA and YSYEKL. The CDR3 is 15 residues long. V dropped 2 bases and J dropped 1 base, with 11 bases sitting between them. The CDR3 protein is CASSQNRHAQETQYF. CDR3 coding DNA: TGCGCCAGCAGCCAAAATCGGCACGCCCAAGAGACCCAGTACTTC.

This clonotype was seen at least ten times. The V call is TRBV28, the J call TRBJ1-1, with 7 bases identical to TRBD1. CDR3 length: 10 amino acids. V gave up 5 bases and J gave up 10 bases; unmatched junction bases: 1. CDR1 and CDR2 (germline): MDHEN, SYDVKM. The CDR3 is CASSRQGAFF. CDR3 bases: TGTGCCAGCAGTAGACAGGGAGCTTTCTTT. The full variable domain, its missing parts supplied by reference TRBV28 and TRBJ1-1, is DVKVTQSSRYLVKRTGEKVFLECVQDMDHENMFWYRQDPGLGLRLIYFSYDVKMKEKGDIPEGYSVSREKKERFSLILESASTNQTSMYLCASSRQGAFFGQGTRLTVV.

In its sample, this clonotype was seen many times. This sequence joins TRBV20-1 and TRBJ1-5, with 8 bases aligning to TRBD1. Trimming at V came to 5 bases and at J to 6 bases, leaving 6 bases not matched to a gene. Germline V gene sequence: CDR1 DFQATT, CDR2 SNEGSKA (reference sequence). This CDR3 is built from 13 residues. CDR3 sequence reads: CSADRGGSQPQHF. CDR3 bases: TGCAGTGCTGACAGGGGCGGTAGTCAGCCCCAGCATTTT.

The chain employs TRBV5-1 and TRBJ2-2, with D maybe TRBD1 (7 bases). CDR1 is SGHRS and CDR2 is YFSETQ in the germline V gene. Trimming left V 0 bases short and J 8 bases short, with 14 bases between. CDR3 size: 15 residues. CDR3 DNA: TGCGCCAGCAGCTTGGAGGAGGGGGCAAAGGGGGAGCTGTTTTTT. Amino acids: CASSLEEGAKGELFF.

This clonotype was seen at least ten times. V is TRBV6-2 or TRBV6-3 and J is TRBJ2-3, with 10 nucleotides matching TRBD2. CDR3 length: 17 residues. Unmatched junction bases numbered 3, after V lost 0 bases and J lost 0 bases. Germline assignment: CDR1 MNHEY and CDR2 SVGEGT. CDR3 bases: TGTGCCAGCAGTTACTCTAAACTAGCGGGAAGCACAGATACGCAGTATTTT. Encoded protein: CASSYSKLAGSTDTQYF.

This clonotype was picked up many times. This sequence joins TRBV11-2 and TRBJ1-2, with a possible D match to TRBD1 (6 bases). V lost 0 bases, J lost 5 bases, and 13 bases lay in between. The length of the CDR3 is 15 residues. The germline V gene has CDR1 SGHAT and CDR2 FQNNGV. Here the CDR3 reads CASSLDWGHGYGYTF. DNA of the CDR3: TGTGCCAGCAGCTTAGATTGGGGGCACGGGTATGGCTACACCTTC. The full variable domain, its missing parts supplied by reference TRBV11-2 and TRBJ1-2, is EAGVAQSPRYKIIEKRQSVAFWCNPISGHATLYWYQQILGQGPKLLIQFQNNGVVDDSQLPKDRFSAERLKGVDSTLKIQPAKLEDSAVYLCASSLDWGHGYGYTFGSGTRLTVV.